This T cell receptor beta chain stems from a study of blood T cells in healthy people across ages. This clonotype has ten or more counts. The authors ran a second PCR of about 7 to 11 cycles using a sample-barcoded 5' primer and a J-beta primer mix. TCRdb ran MiXCR on the 5' RACE reads and lists one entry per CDR3 protein. The sample yields under 800,000 distinct CDR3 sequences, 40% to 45% seen once. This receptor was identified in a woman aged 55-70 years in good health. Sequencing was done on a sample of blood.

The CDR3 coding sequence is TGCAGCGCCGTCACAGGGCTCTCCTACGAGCAGTACTTC. It yields the protein CSAVTGLSYEQYF. The chain recombines TRBV29-1 with TRBJ2-7; maybe TRBD1 (6 bases). Per the germline V gene, CDR1 is SQVTM and CDR2 is ANQGSEA. The V end lost 7 bases, the J end lost 0 bases, and 13 bases lay between the germline ends. This CDR3 spans 13 amino acids.